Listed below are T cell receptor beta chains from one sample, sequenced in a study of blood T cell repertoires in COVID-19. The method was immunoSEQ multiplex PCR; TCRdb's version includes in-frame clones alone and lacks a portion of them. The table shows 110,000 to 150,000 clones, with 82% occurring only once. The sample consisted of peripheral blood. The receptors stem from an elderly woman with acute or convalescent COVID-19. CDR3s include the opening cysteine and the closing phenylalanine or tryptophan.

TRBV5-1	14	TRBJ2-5	CASSLGVSGETQYF
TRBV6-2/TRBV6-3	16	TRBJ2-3	CASSPGTAPSTDTQYF
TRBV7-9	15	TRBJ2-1	CASSQGLAFYNEQFF
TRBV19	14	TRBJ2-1	CASSLGMGTPEQFF
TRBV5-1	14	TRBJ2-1	CASRPSGRHNEQFF
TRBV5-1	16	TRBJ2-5	CASSLALGHPGETQYF
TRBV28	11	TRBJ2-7	CASSLHSEQYF
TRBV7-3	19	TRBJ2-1	CASSLRGSGGLSSYNEQFF
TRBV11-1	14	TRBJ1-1	CASSLDGEGTEAFF
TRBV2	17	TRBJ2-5	CASSTNGLATLGETQYF
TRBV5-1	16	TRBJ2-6	CASSNSRPSGANVLTF
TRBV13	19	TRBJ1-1	CASSPGVPGVPPYNTEAFF
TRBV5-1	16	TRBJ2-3	CASSPGTGVLADTQYF
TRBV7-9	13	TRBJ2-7	CASSPAGPYEQYF
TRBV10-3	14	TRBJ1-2	CAISELTGSYGYTF
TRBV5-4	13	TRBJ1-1	CASSLGGGTEAFF
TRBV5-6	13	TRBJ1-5	CASSLGTPGPQHF
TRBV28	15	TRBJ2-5	CASSGQSSGQETQYF
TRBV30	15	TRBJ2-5	CAWSARDRAMKTQYF
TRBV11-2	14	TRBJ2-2	CASTKGLHTGELFF
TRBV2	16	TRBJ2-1	CASMNLGQGMANEQFF
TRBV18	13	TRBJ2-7	CASSIQASYEQYF
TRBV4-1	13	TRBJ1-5	CASSLKPDQPQHF
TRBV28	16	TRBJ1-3	CASKHLTGWSGNTIYF
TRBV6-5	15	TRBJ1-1	CASSYSGTMNTEAFF
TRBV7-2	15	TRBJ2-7	CASSLGWGGSYEQYF
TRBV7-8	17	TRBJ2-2	CASSLGLAGFGTGELFF
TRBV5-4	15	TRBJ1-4	CASSYTQGAGEKLFF
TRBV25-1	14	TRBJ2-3	CASSGTGLAYTQYF
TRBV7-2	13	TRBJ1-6	CASSLRSNSPLHF
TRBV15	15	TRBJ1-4	CATGTGGIEDEKLFF
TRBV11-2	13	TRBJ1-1	CASSMIGDTEAFF
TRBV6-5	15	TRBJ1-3	CASSYLRGSGNTIYF
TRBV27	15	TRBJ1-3	CASSPLSYSGNTIYF
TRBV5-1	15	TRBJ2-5	CASSLGDRYQETQYF
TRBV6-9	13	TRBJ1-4	CAIQGSFNEKLFF
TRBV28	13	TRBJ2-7	CASRRTGTEEQYF
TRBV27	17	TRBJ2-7	CASSHLTLKGAHGEQYF
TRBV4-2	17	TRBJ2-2	CASSRLGEGVKTGELFF
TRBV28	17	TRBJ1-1	CASKTEQGGAGNTEAFF
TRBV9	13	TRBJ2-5	CASSVAGGITQYF
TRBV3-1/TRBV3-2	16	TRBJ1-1	CASSHPGQVINTEAFF
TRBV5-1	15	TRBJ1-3	CASSLGTGEGNTIYF
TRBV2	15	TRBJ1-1	CASSVLAGLNTEAFF
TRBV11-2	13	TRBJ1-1	CASSFQELTEAFF
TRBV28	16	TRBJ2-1	CASNSRTSGGPDEQFF
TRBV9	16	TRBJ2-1	CASSDQPSGGYNEQFF
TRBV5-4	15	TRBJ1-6	CASSTGGGYNSPLHF
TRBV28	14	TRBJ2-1	CASRMTGGPNEQFF
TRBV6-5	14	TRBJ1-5	CASSRDRGLQPQHF
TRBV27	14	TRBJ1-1	CASSPLRVATPAFF
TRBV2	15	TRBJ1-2	CASSELLGQNYGYTF
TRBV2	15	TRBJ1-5	CASSVEQGADQPQHF
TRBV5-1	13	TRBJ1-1	CASSFVENTEAFF
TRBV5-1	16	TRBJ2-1	CASSPWRAGGVDEQFF
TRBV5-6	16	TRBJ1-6	CASSLNQGASNSPLHF
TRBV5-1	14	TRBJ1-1	CASSKDSLNTEAFF